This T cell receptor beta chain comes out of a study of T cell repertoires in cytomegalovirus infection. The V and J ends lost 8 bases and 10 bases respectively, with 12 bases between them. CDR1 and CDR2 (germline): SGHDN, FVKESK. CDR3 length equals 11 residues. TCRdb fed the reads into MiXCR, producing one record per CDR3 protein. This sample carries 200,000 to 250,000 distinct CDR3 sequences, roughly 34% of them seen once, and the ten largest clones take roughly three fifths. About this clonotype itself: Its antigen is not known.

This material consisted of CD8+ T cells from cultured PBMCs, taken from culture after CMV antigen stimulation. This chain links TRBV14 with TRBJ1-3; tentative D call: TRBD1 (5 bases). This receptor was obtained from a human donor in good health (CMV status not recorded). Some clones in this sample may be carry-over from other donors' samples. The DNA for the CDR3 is TGTGCCAGCCCTCAGGGTGGAACCATATATTTT. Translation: CASPQGGTIYF. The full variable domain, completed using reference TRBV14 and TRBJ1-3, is EAGVTQFPSHSVIEKGQTVTLRCDPISGHDNLYWYRRVMGKEIKFLLHFVKESKQDESGMPNNRFLAERTGGTYSTLKVQPAELEDSGVYFCASPQGGTIYFGEGSWLTVV.